This TCR beta chain originates from a study of T cell responses to AZD1222 COVID-19 vaccine. Study in general: Second-dose intervals near 4 or 12 weeks were combined. Regarding the study as a whole: Seropositivity was recorded at baseline in only a handful of AZD1222 recipients. Nearly half of unique spike-specific TCRs reportedly avoided B.1.351 and B.1.1.7 mutated regions. Regions 160-218 and 743-854 held dominance among vaccine-associated CD4 TCRs, which spanned spike.

A remark on this clone: Antigen: not known.

This CDR3 contains 14 residues. Germline lookup yields CDR1 MRHNA and CDR2 SNTAGT. V gave up 11 bases and J gave up 4 bases, with 18 bases separating them. Profiled with immunoSEQ multiplex PCR; TCRdb holds only in-frame clones, not every one. The sample shows just under 95,000 clones, about nine tenths of them seen only once. Source: peripheral blood, taken on day 0 of AZD1222 vaccination. This sequence was found in an adult in good health. The rearrangement links TRBV6-4 to TRBJ1-5, with TRBD1 as a possible D gene (6 bases). CDR3: CAEIQGRINQPQHF. For the CDR3, the DNA is TGTGCCGAAATTCAGGGGCGGATAAATCAGCCCCAGCATTTT.